The TCR beta chain under discussion was sequenced for a study of CXCR3-negative and CXCR3-positive naive CD8 T cells. This CDR3 comprises 16 residues. Germline assignment: CDR1 MDHEN and CDR2 SYDVKM. The TRB libraries of cDNA were built by UMI-labeled 5' RACE. No DNA is given; TCRdb re-called the 5' RACE reads and lists each CDR3 protein once. This sample's clone table lists around 140,000 distinct CDR3 sequences. Sequencing used naive CXCR3- CD8+ T cells from blood. Subset denoted: CD45RO-CCR7+CD27+CD95- naive CD8+ T cells lacking CXCR3 (TNR3-). This TCR was recovered from a human donor in good health. Some clones in this sample may be carry-over from other donors' samples. The rearrangement links TRBV28 to TRBJ2-7; TCRdb picks TRBD2, but there is no DNA to check that call. CDR3: CASSSASGGENYEQYF.